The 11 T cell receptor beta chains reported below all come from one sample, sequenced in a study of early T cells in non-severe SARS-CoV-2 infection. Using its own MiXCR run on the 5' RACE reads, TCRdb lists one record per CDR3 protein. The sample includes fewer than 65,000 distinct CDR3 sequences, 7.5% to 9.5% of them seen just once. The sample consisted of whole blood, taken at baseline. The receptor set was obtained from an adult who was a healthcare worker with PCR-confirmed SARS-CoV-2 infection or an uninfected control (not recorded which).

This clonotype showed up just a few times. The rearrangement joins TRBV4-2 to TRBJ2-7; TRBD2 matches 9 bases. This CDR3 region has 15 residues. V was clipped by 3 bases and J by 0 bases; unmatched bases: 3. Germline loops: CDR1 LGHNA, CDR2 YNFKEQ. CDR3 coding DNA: TGTGCCAGCAGCCAGTTTAGCGGGAGCTCCTACGAGCAGTACTTC. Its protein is CASSQFSGSSYEQYF.

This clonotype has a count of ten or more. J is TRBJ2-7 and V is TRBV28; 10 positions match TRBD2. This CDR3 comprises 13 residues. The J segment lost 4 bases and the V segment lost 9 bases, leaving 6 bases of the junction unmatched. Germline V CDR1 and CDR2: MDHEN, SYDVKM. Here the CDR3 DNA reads TGTGCCAGTGACACTAGCGGGACATACGAGCAGTACTTC. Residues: CASDTSGTYEQYF.

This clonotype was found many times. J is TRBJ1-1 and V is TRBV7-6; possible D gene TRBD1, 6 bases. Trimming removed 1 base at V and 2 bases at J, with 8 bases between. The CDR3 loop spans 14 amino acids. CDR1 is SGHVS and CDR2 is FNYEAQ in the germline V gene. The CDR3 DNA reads TGTGCCAGCAGCTTAGTGGGGGCAAACACTGAAGCTTTCTTT. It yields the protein CASSLVGANTEAFF. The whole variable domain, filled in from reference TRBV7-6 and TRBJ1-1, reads GAGVSQSPRYKVTKRGQDVALRCDPISGHVSLYWYRQALGQGPEFLTYFNYEAQQDKSGLPNDRFSAERPEGSISTLTIQRTEQRDSAMYRCASSLVGANTEAFFGQGTRLTVV.

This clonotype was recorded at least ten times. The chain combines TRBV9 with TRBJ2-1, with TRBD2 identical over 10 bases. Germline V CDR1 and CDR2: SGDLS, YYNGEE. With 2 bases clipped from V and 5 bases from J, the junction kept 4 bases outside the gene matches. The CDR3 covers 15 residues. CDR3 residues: CASSVSGLADNEQFF. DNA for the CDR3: TGTGCCAGCAGCGTCTCAGGACTAGCGGACAATGAGCAGTTCTTC.

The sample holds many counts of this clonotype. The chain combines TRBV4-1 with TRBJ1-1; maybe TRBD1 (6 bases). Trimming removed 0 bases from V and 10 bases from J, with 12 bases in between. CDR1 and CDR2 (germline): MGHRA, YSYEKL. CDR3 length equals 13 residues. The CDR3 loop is CASSQEIRGAAFF. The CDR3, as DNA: TGCGCCAGCAGCCAAGAAATCAGGGGCGCAGCTTTCTTT.

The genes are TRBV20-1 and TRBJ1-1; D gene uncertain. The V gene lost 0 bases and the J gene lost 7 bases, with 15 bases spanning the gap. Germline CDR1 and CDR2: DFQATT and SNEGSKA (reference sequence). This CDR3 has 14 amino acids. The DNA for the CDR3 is TGCAGTGCTAGAGATAAGGTAGGGCAGGTTGAAGCTTTCTTT. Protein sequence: CSARDKVGQVEAFF.

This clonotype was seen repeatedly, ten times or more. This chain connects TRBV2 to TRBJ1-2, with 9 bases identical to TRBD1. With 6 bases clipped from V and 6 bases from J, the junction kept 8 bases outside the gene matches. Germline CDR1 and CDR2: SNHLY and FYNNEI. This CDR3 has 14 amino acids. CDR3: CASRSGTGPHGYTF. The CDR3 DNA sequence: TGTGCCAGCAGGTCCGGGACAGGGCCCCATGGCTACACCTTC.

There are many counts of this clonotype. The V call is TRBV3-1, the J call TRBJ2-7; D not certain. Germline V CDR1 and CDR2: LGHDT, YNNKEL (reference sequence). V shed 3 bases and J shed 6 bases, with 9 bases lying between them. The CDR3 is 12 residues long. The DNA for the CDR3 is TGTGCCAGCAGCCAGGCTAGATCCGAGCAGTACTTC. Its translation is CASSQARSEQYF.

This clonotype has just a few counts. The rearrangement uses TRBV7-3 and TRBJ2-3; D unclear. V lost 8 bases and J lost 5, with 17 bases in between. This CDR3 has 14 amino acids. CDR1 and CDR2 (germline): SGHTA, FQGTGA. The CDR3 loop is CASHYLGLGDTQYF. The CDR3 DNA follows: TGTGCCAGCCACTACTTAGGGTTGGGAGATACGCAGTATTTT. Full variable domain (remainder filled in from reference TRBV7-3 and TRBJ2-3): GAGVSQTPSNKVTEKGKYVELRCDPISGHTALYWYRQSLGQGPEFLIYFQGTGAADDSGLPNDRFFAVRPEGSVSTLKIQRTERGDSAVYLCASHYLGLGDTQYFGPGTRLTVL.

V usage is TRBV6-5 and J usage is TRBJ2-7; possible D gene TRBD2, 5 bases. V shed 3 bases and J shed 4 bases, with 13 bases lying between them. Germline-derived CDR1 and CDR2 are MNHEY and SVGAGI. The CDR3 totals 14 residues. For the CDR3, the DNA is TGTGCCAGCAGTTATGACCGGGGATTATACGAGCAGTACTTC. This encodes CASSYDRGLYEQYF.

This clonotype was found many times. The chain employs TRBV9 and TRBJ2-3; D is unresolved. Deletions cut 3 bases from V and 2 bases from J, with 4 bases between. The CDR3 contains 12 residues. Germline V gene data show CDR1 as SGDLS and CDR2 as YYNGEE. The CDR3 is CASSGDTDTQYF. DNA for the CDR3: TGTGCCAGCAGCGGAGACACAGATACGCAGTATTTT.